Listed here are 28 T cell receptor beta chains from one sample, sequenced in a study of T-cell reconstitution after alpha-beta-depleted transplantation in children. Unique molecular identifiers tagged the TCRbeta library. One entry per CDR3 protein results from TCRdb running MiXCR on the PCR reads. The sample lists about 900,000 distinct CDR3 sequences; around 30% were seen once. This specimen was PBMCs, mostly from graft donor cells, taken 360 days after TCRalphabeta/CD19-depleted stem cell transplant. The receptor source for this set is a boy younger than two who had a stem cell transplant for SCID, so the T cells may come from the graft donor.

The chain joins TRBV12-3 or TRBV12-4 to TRBJ1-1, with D uncertain. CDR3 length equals 13 residues. Trimming cost V 5 bases and J 5 bases, with 12 bases left between them. CDR3 sequence (DNA): TGTGCCAGCAGTATGGAGTCCGGGACTGAAGCTTTCTTT. Amino acids: CASSMESGTEAFF.

The gene calls are TRBV11-2 and TRBJ2-7; D perhaps matches TRBD1 (6 bases). The CDR3 is made up of 15 amino acids. Trimming cost V 8 bases and J 2 bases, with 19 bases left between them. Germline CDR1 reads SGHAT; CDR2 reads FQNNGV. DNA for the CDR3: TGTGCCAGCGACAGGTCGGCACAGCACACCTACGAGCAGTACTTC. Translated: CASDRSAQHTYEQYF.

The chain uses TRBV4-2 and TRBJ2-1; perhaps TRBD2 as D (6 bases). The ends were cut back, 0 bases at V and 10 bases at J, with 13 bases in the middle. The CDR3 sequence is 14 residues long. The V gene's germline CDR1 is LGHNA and CDR2 YNFKEQ. In DNA form, the CDR3 reads TGTGCCAGCAGCCAAGAAGTTAGGGCGGGGGAGCAGTTCTTC. It translates to CASSQEVRAGEQFF.

The genes are TRBV20-1 and TRBJ1-6; 10 nucleotides line up with TRBD1. This CDR3 is 13 amino acids long. Germline-derived CDR1 and CDR2 are DFQATT and SNEGSKA (reference sequence). The ends lost 6 bases at V and 9 bases at J; junction bases unmatched: 5. CDR3 amino acids: CSAPGTGASPLHF. CDR3 nucleotides: TGCAGTGCCCCCGGGACAGGGGCTTCACCCCTCCACTTT.

The V gene is TRBV7-9, the J gene TRBJ1-4; D is perhaps TRBD1 (5 bases). The CDR3 is made up of 16 amino acids. Looked up from germline, CDR1 is SEHNR and CDR2 is FQNEAQ (reference sequence). Trimming pared 0 bases from V and 4 bases from J, leaving 12 bases between. CDR3 protein: CASSLAIGAGNEKLFF. As DNA, the CDR3 is TGTGCCAGCAGCTTAGCGATCGGGGCGGGTAATGAAAAACTGTTTTTT.

V and J are TRBV12-3 or TRBV12-4 and TRBJ2-7, with TRBD1 identical over 7 bases. The CDR3 sequence is 14 residues long. Losses at the gene ends were 5 bases for V and 7 bases for J; bases not matched to a gene: 11. The DNA of the CDR3 is TGTGCCAGCAGTACGGGACAGACTTGGAGGGAGCAGTACTTC. Residues: CASSTGQTWREQYF.

There are a few counts of this clonotype. V and J are TRBV28 and TRBJ1-1; D possibly corresponds to TRBD1 (5 bases). CDR3 length: 11 residues. The V and J ends lost 8 bases and 10 bases respectively, with 14 bases between them. CDR1 and CDR2 (germline): MDHEN, SYDVKM. The DNA for the CDR3 is TGTGCCAGCTCCCGTTTGGGGGGAGCTTTCTTT. The encoded protein is CASSRLGGAFF. Combining the CDR3 with reference TRBV28 and TRBJ1-1 gives the whole variable domain DVKVTQSSRYLVKRTGEKVFLECVQDMDHENMFWYRQDPGLGLRLIYFSYDVKMKEKGDIPEGYSVSREKKERFSLILESASTNQTSMYLCASSRLGGAFFGQGTRLTVV.

This sequence joins TRBV10-3 and TRBJ1-4, with 11 nucleotides matching TRBD1. With V trimmed by 8 bases and J by 9 bases, 5 bases remained unmatched. Germline V gene data show CDR1 as ENHRY and CDR2 as SYGVKD. The length of the CDR3 is 13 residues. DNA of the CDR3: TGTGCCATCGGCGGACAGGGGGCCAAAAAACTGTTTTTT. Amino acid sequence: CAIGGQGAKKLFF.

This rearrangement joins TRBV4-3 to TRBJ2-7; TRBD2 is a possible D gene (5 bases). CDR1 and CDR2 (germline): LGHNA, YSLEER. Trimming stripped 1 base from V and 4 bases from J, with 14 bases between. The length of the CDR3 is 15 residues. The CDR3 protein is CASSQVGGRKYEQYF. The CDR3, as DNA: TGCGCCAGCAGCCAAGTTGGAGGCAGAAAATACGAGCAGTACTTC.

The V call is TRBV27, the J call TRBJ2-7; tentative D call: TRBD2 (6 bases). Germline CDR1 MNHEY, CDR2 SMNVEV (reference sequence). CDR3 length: 16 amino acids. The V gene lost 3 bases and the J gene lost 9 bases, with 24 bases spanning the gap. CDR3 sequence (DNA): TGTGCCAGCAGTTTGTCTCACCCGGGGGAAGATGAAGGGCAGTACTTC. Its protein is CASSLSHPGEDEGQYF.

A few counts support this clonotype. The chain combines TRBV5-1 with TRBJ2-7, with D perhaps matching TRBD1 (5 bases). V lost 5 bases and J 2 bases, leaving 14 bases between the germline ends. Germline V gives CDR1 SGHRS, CDR2 YFSETQ. The CDR3 consists of 14 residues. The CDR3 nucleotides read TGCGCCAGCAGAGAAGGTGGACATACCTACGAGCAGTACTTC. Its translation is CASREGGHTYEQYF.

This chain joins TRBV12-3 or TRBV12-4 and TRBJ2-7; D might be TRBD1 (5 bases). Trimming removed 7 bases from V and 2 bases from J, with 12 bases in between. This CDR3 is 13 amino acids long. CDR3 sequence: CASTLGATYEQYF. CDR3 sequence (DNA): TGTGCCAGCACCTTAGGGGCCACCTACGAGCAGTACTTC.

Only a few counts were recorded for this clonotype. V gene TRBV6-1 combines with J gene TRBJ1-2; 8 bases line up with TRBD1. Germline CDR1 and CDR2: MNHNS and SASEGT. The CDR3 runs to 15 residues. Trimming took 0 bases from V and 5 from J; bases not matched to a gene: 5. CDR3 loop: CASSEAAGGPYGYTF. The CDR3 DNA reads as TGTGCCAGCAGTGAAGCGGCAGGGGGCCCTTATGGCTACACCTTC.

This chain joins TRBV10-2 and TRBJ2-6; the D gene is possibly TRBD1 (5 bases). Deletions cut 2 bases from V and 0 bases from J, with 14 bases between. Germline CDR1 WSHSY, CDR2 SAAADI. This CDR3 is built from 18 residues. The CDR3 sequence: CASSEGRGQRSGANVLTF. As DNA, the CDR3 is TGCGCCAGCAGTGAGGGTAGGGGCCAACGCTCTGGGGCCAACGTCCTGACTTTC.

This clonotype occurred a few times. This chain joins TRBV7-3 and TRBJ2-2, with D hard to call. Trimming took 0 bases from V and 4 from J, leaving 12 bases between them. The CDR3 consists of 16 residues. Germline values: CDR1 SGHTA, CDR2 FQGTGA. The CDR3 sequence: CASSLTSKGSTGELFF. The CDR3 DNA sequence: TGTGCCAGCAGCTTAACGAGTAAGGGCTCCACCGGGGAGCTGTTTTTT.

This clonotype was counted only a few times. This sequence joins TRBV20-1 and TRBJ2-1, with D possibly TRBD2 on 6 matching bases. The V end lost 3 bases, the J end lost 5 bases, and 14 bases lay between the germline ends. Germline assignment: CDR1 DFQATT and CDR2 SNEGSKA (reference sequence). CDR3 length: 14 residues. In DNA, the CDR3 is TGCAGTGCTAGGTTGGGTTGGGGGGACAATGAGCAGTTCTTC. Translated, it gives CSARLGWGDNEQFF.

The CDR3 DNA follows: TGCAGCGTTGGCAGGGCTGGGTCTAACTTGGGAAAAAGAGAGACCCAGTACTTC. It codes for CSVGRAGSNLGKRETQYF. The chain links TRBV29-1 to TRBJ2-5; weak D call: TRBD1 (5 bases). The CDR3 contains 18 residues. In germline, CDR1 is SQVTM, CDR2 ANQGSEA. Trimming pared 4 bases from V and 4 bases from J, leaving 28 bases between.

The gene calls are TRBV20-1 and TRBJ2-6; D is unresolved. From germline, CDR1 is DFQATT and CDR2 SNEGSKA (reference sequence). The CDR3 contains 18 residues. Trimming took 5 bases from V and 0 from J, leaving 20 bases between them. The CDR3 DNA sequence: TGCAGTGCTCAACGAAAGGTGCTTTTTAGCTCTGGGGCCAACGTCCTGACTTTC. Its translation is CSAQRKVLFSSGANVLTF.

The V and J genes are TRBV7-2 and TRBJ2-7; D unresolved. Germline CDR1 is SGHTA and CDR2 is FQGNSA. The V gene lost 0 bases and the J gene lost 6 bases, with 6 bases spanning the gap. This CDR3 region has 12 residues. In nucleotides, the CDR3 is TGTGCCAGCAGCTTAGCTGGTCCCGAGCAGTACTTC. This encodes CASSLAGPEQYF.

This clonotype was counted only a few times. The chain carries TRBV11-3 and TRBJ2-1, with 10 bases aligning to TRBD2. After removal of 1 base from V and 5 bases from J, the junction contained 14 bases not matched to a gene. CDR3 length: 19 residues. The germline CDR1 and CDR2 sequences are SGHNT and YENEEA. The CDR3 sequence is CASSLVVSGGLLLDNEQFF. The CDR3 nucleotides are TGTGCCAGCAGCTTAGTCGTTAGCGGGGGGCTCTTACTAGACAATGAGCAGTTCTTC.

This clonotype was recorded a few times. The V gene is TRBV29-1, the J gene TRBJ2-1; TRBD2 matches 8 bases. V shed 1 base, J shed 12 bases, and the junction held 11 bases outside the gene matches. The CDR3 has 14 residues. Germline V gives CDR1 SQVTM, CDR2 ANQGSEA. CDR3 region: CSVEAGTLGGGQFF. The CDR3 nucleotides read TGCAGCGTTGAAGCTGGGACCCTCGGGGGGGGGCAGTTCTTC.

This clonotype was observed at least ten times. This may come from a read error, since a much larger clone is one base off. The gene calls are TRBV27 and TRBJ2-5; D remains ambiguous. V gave up 7 bases and J gave up 1 base, with 4 bases separating them. The CDR3 runs 11 residues. The germline CDR1 and CDR2 sequences are MNHEY and SMNVEV (reference sequence). CDR3 bases: TGTGCCAGCACCTCCCAAGAGACCCAGTACTTC. Translation gives CASTSQETQYF.

A note on this clonotype: A much larger clone differs from this one at a single base, so this may be a read error. V and J are TRBV10-3 and TRBJ1-1; maybe TRBD1 (6 bases). Deletions cut 2 bases from V and 0 bases from J, with 7 bases between. The CDR3 contains 14 residues. Per germline, CDR1 ENHRY and CDR2 SYGVKD. The CDR3 sequence is CAISEGQLNTEAFF. The CDR3 DNA is TGTGCCATCAGTGAGGGACAGTTGAACACTGAAGCTTTCTTT.

In its sample, this clonotype was seen a few times. The chain joins TRBV9 to TRBJ2-5; D is unclear. The germline V gene has CDR1 SGDLS and CDR2 YYNGEE. V lost 0 bases and J lost 3, with 12 bases in between. This CDR3 region has 15 residues. CDR3 in amino acids: CASSVGWGSKETQYF. DNA of the CDR3: TGTGCCAGCAGCGTAGGTTGGGGATCCAAAGAGACCCAGTACTTC.

This rearrangement joins TRBV20-1 to TRBJ1-1; the match to TRBD1 covers 8 bases. V was pared by 5 bases and J by 4 bases, with 6 bases of the junction left unmatched. Germline CDR1 DFQATT, CDR2 SNEGSKA (reference sequence). CDR3 length: 13 residues. DNA for the CDR3: TGCAGTGCTCTCAGGGGGCTGGGCACTGAAGCTTTCTTT. This translates into CSALRGLGTEAFF.

In this sample, this clonotype turned up a few times. The chain links TRBV20-1 to TRBJ2-3; 8 nucleotides agree with TRBD2. CDR3 length: 13 residues. Germline V gives CDR1 DFQATT, CDR2 SNEGSKA (reference sequence). CDR3 DNA: TGCAGGTCCACTAGCGGCAGCACAGATACGCAGTATTTT. Translated, it gives CRSTSGSTDTQYF.

This rearrangement joins TRBV29-1 to TRBJ1-2; D is unresolved. Per germline, CDR1 SQVTM and CDR2 ANQGSEA. This CDR3 contains 12 residues. Trimming removed 7 bases from V and 4 bases from J, with 13 bases in between. Here the CDR3 reads CSAPEKGYGYTF. The CDR3 DNA sequence: TGCAGCGCCCCGGAGAAAGGCTATGGCTACACCTTC.

This chain uses TRBV9 with TRBJ2-7, with D unresolved. Deletions cut 7 bases from V and 0 bases from J, with 17 bases between. The length of the CDR3 is 15 residues. Germline CDR1 and CDR2: SGDLS and YYNGEE. CDR3 in DNA: TGTGCCAGCCACCCTACTAACGGTGTCTCCTACGAGCAGTACTTC. This codes for CASHPTNGVSYEQYF.